This T cell receptor beta chain was sequenced in a study of blood T cell repertoires in COVID-19. Recruits, aged 18 to 89 years, lived in under 25 US areas. The CDR3 is made up of 16 amino acids. Germline CDR1 is SNHLY and CDR2 is FYNNEI. V gave up 2 bases and J gave up 10 bases; unmatched junction bases: 12. Some clones are missing from TCRdb's copy, which holds only in-frame ones; the method was immunoSEQ multiplex PCR. Counted here are about 300,000 clones, around nine tenths occurring once; the ten biggest clones make up over 2.5%. V gene TRBV2 combines with J gene TRBJ2-1, with 9 nucleotides matching TRBD1. This receptor was taken from a woman between 18 and 29 years old who had recovered from COVID-19. Sequencing was done on a sample of PBMCs or T cells enriched from blood (not recorded which). CDR3 region: CASSELRTGERREQFF. In DNA form, the CDR3 reads TGTGCCAGCAGTGAATTACGGACAGGGGAACGCAGAGAGCAGTTCTTC.